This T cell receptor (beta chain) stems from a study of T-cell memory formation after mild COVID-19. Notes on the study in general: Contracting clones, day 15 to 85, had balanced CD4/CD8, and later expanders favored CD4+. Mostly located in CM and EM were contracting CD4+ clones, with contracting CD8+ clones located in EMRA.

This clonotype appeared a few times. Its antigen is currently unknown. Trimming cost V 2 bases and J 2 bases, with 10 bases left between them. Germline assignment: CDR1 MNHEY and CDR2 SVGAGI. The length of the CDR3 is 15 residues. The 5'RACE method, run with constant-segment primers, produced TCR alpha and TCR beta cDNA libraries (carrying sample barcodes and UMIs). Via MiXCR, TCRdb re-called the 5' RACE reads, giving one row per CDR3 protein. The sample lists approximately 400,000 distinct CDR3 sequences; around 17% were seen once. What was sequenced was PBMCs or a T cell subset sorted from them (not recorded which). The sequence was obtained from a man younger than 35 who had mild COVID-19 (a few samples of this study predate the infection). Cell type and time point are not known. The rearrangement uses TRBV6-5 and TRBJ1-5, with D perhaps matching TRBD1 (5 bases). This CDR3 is CASSYGGAGNQPQHF. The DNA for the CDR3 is TGTGCCAGCAGTTACGGCGGGGCGGGCAATCAGCCCCAGCATTTT.